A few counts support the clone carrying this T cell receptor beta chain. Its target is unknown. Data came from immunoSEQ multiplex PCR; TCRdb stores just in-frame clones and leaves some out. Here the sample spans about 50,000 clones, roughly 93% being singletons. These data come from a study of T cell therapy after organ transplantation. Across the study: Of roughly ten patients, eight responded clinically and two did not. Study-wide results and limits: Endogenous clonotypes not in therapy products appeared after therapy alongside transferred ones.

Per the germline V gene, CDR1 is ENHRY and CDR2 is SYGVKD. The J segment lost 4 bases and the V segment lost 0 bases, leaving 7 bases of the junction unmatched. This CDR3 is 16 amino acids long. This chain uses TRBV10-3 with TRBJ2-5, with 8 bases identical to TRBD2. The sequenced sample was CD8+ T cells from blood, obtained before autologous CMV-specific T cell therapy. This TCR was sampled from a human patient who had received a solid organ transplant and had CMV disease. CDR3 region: CAISESSRLAGETQYF. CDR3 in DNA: TGTGCCATCAGTGAGTCGAGCCGGCTAGCGGGAGAGACCCAGTACTTC.